This T cell receptor beta chain originates from a study of blood T cells in healthy people across ages. General study points: Changes in expanded clonotypes were possibly confounded, as the CMV status of donors was unknown.

About this clonotype: The antigen is unknown.

Combining a sample-barcoded 5' primer with a J-beta primer mix, a second PCR ran for roughly 7 to 12 cycles. Per-sample output comprised a minimum of 3 million paired-end reads containing CDR3. One entry per CDR3 protein results from TCRdb running MiXCR on the 5' RACE reads. The sample holds around 700,000 distinct CDR3 sequences, roughly 25% seen once. The germline V gene has CDR1 LNHDA and CDR2 SQIVND (reference sequence). The CDR3 has 13 amino acids. Per sample, a minimum of 6 million PBMCs were isolated. These data are also associated with another study on T cells of mothers and their children. That paper adds: Each donor was one of three healthy Caucasian mothers or one of their six children.

Sequences were obtained from blood. This chain connects TRBV19 to TRBJ2-5; the D is unclear. The DNA end lines up better with TRBJ2-1; the J call may be wrong. The clonotype comes from a boy between 10 and 17 years old in good health. DNA of the CDR3: TGTGCCAGTAGTATAGCTGAGGTAAATGAGCAGTTCTTC. This gives the protein CASSIAEVNEQFF.